What follows describes a single T cell receptor (beta chain). The data were taken from a study of blood T cell repertoires in COVID-19. Study-level information: There were acute and convalescent COVID-19 samples, and they came from the United States, Italy and Spain.

The germline gives CDR1 SNHLY, CDR2 FYNNEI. Unmatched junction bases numbered 9, after V lost 1 base and J lost 2 bases. The CDR3 consists of 17 residues. In the source study's methods: Amplification of reference gene primers provided the estimated nucleated cell counts. Data came from immunoSEQ multiplex PCR; TCRdb stores just in-frame clones and leaves some out. V and J calls and clone size come straight from that table; D and trimming were deduced from the DNA. The sample records approximately 150,000 clones, 80% to 85% being singletons. Enrolment of Seattle patients took place during active infection, and they were followed longitudinally.

The specimen was peripheral blood. The chain employs TRBV2 and TRBJ2-7, with TRBD2 matching 9 bases. The sequence was obtained from a man aged 25-45 years with COVID-19, enrolled during active disease. DNA of the CDR3: TGTGCCAGCAGTGAAGGGTTGAGGCGGGAGGGCCCCTACGAGCAGTACTTC. Translated, it gives CASSEGLRREGPYEQYF.